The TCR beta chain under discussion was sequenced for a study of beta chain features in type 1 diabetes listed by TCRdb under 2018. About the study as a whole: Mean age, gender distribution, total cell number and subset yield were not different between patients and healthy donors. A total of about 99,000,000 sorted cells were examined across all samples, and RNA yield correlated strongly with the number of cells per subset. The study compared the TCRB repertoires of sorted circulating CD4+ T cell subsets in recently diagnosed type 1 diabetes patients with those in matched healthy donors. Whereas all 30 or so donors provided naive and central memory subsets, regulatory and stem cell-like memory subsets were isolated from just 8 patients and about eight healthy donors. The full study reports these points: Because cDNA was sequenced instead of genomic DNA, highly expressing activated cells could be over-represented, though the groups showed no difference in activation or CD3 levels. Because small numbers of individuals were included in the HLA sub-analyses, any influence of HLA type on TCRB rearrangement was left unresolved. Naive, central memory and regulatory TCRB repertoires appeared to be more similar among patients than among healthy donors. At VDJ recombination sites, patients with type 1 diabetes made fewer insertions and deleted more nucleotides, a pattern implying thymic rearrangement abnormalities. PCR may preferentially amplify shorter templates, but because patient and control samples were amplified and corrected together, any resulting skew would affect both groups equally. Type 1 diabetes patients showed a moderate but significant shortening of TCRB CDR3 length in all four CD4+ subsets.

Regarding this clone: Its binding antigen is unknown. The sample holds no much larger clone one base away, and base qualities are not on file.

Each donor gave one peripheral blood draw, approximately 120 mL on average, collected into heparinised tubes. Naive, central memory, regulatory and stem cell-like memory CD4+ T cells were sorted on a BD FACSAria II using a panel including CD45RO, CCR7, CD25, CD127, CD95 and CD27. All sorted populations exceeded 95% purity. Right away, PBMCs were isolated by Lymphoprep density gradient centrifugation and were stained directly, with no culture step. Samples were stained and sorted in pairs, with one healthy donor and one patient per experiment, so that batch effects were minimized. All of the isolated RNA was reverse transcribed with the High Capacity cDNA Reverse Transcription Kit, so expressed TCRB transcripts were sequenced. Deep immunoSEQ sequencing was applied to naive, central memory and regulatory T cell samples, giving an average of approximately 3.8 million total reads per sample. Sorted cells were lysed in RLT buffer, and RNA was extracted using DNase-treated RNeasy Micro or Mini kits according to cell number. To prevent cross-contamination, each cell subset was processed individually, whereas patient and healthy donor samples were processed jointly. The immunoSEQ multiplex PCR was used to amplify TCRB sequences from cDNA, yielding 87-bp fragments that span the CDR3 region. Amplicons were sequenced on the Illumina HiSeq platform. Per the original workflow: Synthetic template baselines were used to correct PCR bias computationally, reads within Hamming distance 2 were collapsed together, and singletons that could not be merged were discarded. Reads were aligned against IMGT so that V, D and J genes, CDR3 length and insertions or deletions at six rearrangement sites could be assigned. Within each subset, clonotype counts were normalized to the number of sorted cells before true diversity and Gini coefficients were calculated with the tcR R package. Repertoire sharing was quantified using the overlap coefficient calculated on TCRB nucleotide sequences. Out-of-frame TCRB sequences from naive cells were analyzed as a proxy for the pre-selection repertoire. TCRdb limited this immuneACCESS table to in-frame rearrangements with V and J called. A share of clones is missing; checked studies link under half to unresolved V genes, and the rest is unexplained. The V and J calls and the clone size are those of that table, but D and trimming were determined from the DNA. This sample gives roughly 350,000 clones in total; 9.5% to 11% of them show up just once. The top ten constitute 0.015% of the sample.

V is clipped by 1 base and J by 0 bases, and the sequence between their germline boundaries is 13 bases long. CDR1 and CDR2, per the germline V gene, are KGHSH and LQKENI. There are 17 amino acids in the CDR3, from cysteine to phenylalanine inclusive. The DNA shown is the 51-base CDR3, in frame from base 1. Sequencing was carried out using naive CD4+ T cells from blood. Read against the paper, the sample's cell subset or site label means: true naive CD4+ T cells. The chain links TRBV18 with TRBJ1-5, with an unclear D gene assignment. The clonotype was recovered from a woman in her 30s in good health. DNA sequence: TGTGCCAGCTCACCACGTGCGGGCACGTATAGCAATCAGCCCCAGCATTTT. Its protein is CASSPRAGTYSNQPQHF. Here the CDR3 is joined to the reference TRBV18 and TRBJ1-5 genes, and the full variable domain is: NAGVMQNPRHLVRRRGQEARLRCSPMKGHSHVYWYRQLPEEGLKFMVYLQKENIIDESGMPKERFSAEFPKEGPSILRIQQVVRGDSAAYFCASSPRAGTYSNQPQHFGDGTRLSIL.